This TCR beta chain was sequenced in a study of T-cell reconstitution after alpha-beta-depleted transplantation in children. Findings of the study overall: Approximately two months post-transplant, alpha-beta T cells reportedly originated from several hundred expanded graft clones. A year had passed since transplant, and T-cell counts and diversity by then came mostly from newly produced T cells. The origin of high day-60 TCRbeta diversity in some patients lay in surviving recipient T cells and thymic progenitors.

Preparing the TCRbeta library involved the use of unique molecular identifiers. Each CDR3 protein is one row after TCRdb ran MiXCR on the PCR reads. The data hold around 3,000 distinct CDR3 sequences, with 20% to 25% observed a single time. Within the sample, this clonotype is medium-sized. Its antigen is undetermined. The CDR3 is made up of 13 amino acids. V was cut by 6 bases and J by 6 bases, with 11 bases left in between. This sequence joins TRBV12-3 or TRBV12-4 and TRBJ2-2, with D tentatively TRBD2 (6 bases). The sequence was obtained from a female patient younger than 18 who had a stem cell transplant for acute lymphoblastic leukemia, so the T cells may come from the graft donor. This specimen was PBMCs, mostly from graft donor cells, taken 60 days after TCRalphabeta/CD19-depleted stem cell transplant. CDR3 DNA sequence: TGTGCCAGCAGCCTTAGACTAGCCGGGGAGCTGTTTTTT. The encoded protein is CASSLRLAGELFF.